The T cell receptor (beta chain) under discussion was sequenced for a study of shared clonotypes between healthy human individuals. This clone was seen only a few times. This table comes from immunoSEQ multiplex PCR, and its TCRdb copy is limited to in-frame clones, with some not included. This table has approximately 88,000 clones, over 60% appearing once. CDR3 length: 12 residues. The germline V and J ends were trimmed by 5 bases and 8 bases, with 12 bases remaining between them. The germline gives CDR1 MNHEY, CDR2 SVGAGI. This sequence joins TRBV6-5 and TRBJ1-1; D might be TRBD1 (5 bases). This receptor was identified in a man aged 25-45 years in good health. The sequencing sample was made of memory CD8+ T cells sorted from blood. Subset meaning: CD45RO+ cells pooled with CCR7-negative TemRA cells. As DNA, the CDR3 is TGTGCCAGCAGTGGGAGATGGGGCGAAGCTTTCTTT. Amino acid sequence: CASSGRWGEAFF.